The 32 T cell receptor beta chains below come from one sample, sequenced in a study of T cell changes during pregnancy in multiple sclerosis. Only in-frame clones appear in the TCRdb table, and some are missing; sequencing was by immunoSEQ multiplex PCR. The data contain more than 65,000 clones, roughly 93% of them singletons. This material consisted of peripheral blood, taken in the first trimester of pregnancy. The receptor source for this set is a female donor with multiple sclerosis, enrolled in a pregnancy study.

The V gene is TRBV6-4, the J gene TRBJ2-3; a possible D gene is TRBD2 (7 bases). From germline, CDR1 is MRHNA and CDR2 SNTAGT. There are 16 residues in the CDR3. Trimming stripped 0 bases from V and 2 bases from J, with 12 bases between. CDR3 protein: CASSDSAGAITDTQYF. In nucleotides, the CDR3 is TGTGCCAGCAGTGACTCGGCGGGGGCGATCACAGATACGCAGTATTTT.

The chain employs TRBV19 and TRBJ1-5; 7 bases are a match to TRBD1. This CDR3 is 19 amino acids long. The V gene end was trimmed by 5 bases and the J gene end by 3 bases; junction bases not matched to a gene: 19. CDR1 is LNHDA and CDR2 is SQIVND in the germline V gene (reference sequence). Written as DNA, the CDR3 is TGTGCCAGTAGTTTCCCCACCGGGCTAGGACAGGTTCTCAATCAGCCCCAGCATTTT. Its protein is CASSFPTGLGQVLNQPQHF.

The V gene is TRBV7-9, the J gene TRBJ2-1; a weak D match, TRBD1 (5 bases). V was shortened by 5 bases and J by 6 bases, with 17 bases between the two germline ends. This CDR3 has 15 residues. Germline assignment: CDR1 SEHNR and CDR2 FQNEAQ (reference sequence). CDR3 bases: TGTGCCAGCAGCCCCCCACCCAGGGTGGGCAATGAGCAGTTCTTC. This gives the protein CASSPPPRVGNEQFF. The full variable domain, in which reference TRBV7-9 and TRBJ2-1 provide the parts outside the CDR3, is DTGVSQNPRHKITKRGQNVTFRCDPISEHNRLYWYRQTLGQGPEFLTYFQNEAQLEKSRLLSDRFSAERPKGSFSTLEIQRTEQGDSAMYLCASSPPPRVGNEQFFGPGTRLTVL.

The table lists this clone with a count of one. The chain employs TRBV5-1 and TRBJ2-2, with D uncertain. There are 16 residues in the CDR3. Germline V gene data show CDR1 as SGHRS and CDR2 as YFSETQ. The V end was cut by 5 bases, the J end by 0 bases, with 14 bases between. CDR3 protein: CASSPQRLTNTGELFF. CDR3 coding DNA: TGCGCCAGCAGTCCCCAAAGACTGACGAACACCGGGGAGCTGTTTTTT.

The V and J genes are TRBV6-5 and TRBJ2-5; D perhaps matches TRBD1 (5 bases). V lost 2 bases to trimming and J lost 4 bases, with 5 bases between them. The CDR3 is 12 amino acids. Germline V gives CDR1 MNHEY, CDR2 SVGAGI. The CDR3 loop reads CASSYRGETQYF. The CDR3 DNA reads as TGTGCCAGCAGTTACAGGGGAGAGACCCAGTACTTC.

The V and J genes are TRBV30 and TRBJ1-1; D might be TRBD1 (5 bases). Between the trimmed V and J ends, which lost 5 bases and 0 bases, there was a span of 7 bases. The CDR3 length is 12 residues. Germline values: CDR1 GTSNPN, CDR2 SVGIG (reference sequence). CDR3 in amino acids: CAWGHLNTEAFF. The CDR3 nucleotides are TGTGCCTGGGGACACCTGAACACTGAAGCTTTCTTT. Complete variable domain (other parts from reference TRBV30 and TRBJ1-1): SQTIHQWPATLVQPVGSPLSLECTVEGTSNPNLYWYRQAAGRGLQLLFYSVGIGQISSEVPQNLSASRPQDRQFILSSKKLLLSDSGFYLCAWGHLNTEAFFGQGTRLTVV.

The rearrangement links TRBV27 to TRBJ2-5; TRBD1 aligns across 7 bases. Germline V gives CDR1 MNHEY, CDR2 SMNVEV (reference sequence). J was trimmed by 7 bases and V by 6 bases; bases with no gene match: 14. This CDR3 has 15 amino acids. CDR3 DNA sequence: TGTGCCAGCAGCACAAGGACAGGATACGCGGGGACCCAGTACTTC. This encodes CASSTRTGYAGTQYF.

The V gene is TRBV6-5, the J gene TRBJ1-1; 8 nucleotides agree with TRBD1. The V gene's germline CDR1 is MNHEY and CDR2 SVGAGI. V trimming: 4 bases; J trimming: 4 bases; junction bases outside the gene matches: 8. The CDR3 contains 15 residues. CDR3 coding DNA: TGTGCCAGCAGTTCAGCCCCAGGGGGCTTCACTGAAGCTTTCTTT. Protein sequence: CASSSAPGGFTEAFF.

The chain uses TRBV7-9 and TRBJ2-2, with TRBD1 matching 10 bases. Germline V gives CDR1 SEHNR, CDR2 FQNEAQ (reference sequence). The CDR3 is 16 residues long. Trimming at V came to 3 bases and at J to 3 bases, leaving 4 bases not matched to a gene. Written as DNA, the CDR3 is TGTGCCAGCAGCTTGAGTGGGACAGGGGACACCGGGGAGCTGTTTTTT. This gives the protein CASSLSGTGDTGELFF.

V is TRBV28 and J is TRBJ2-3; maybe TRBD2 (6 bases). Germline loops: CDR1 MDHEN, CDR2 SYDVKM. The CDR3 consists of 12 residues. Trimming took 8 bases from V and 2 from J, leaving 8 bases between them. CDR3 in amino acids: CASGGVTDTQYF. DNA of the CDR3: TGTGCCAGCGGAGGGGTCACAGATACGCAGTATTTT.

The V call is TRBV7-9, the J call TRBJ1-2; TRBD1 is a possible D gene (6 bases). CDR3 length equals 17 residues. Germline CDR1 reads SEHNR; CDR2 reads FQNEAQ (reference sequence). Trimming shortened V by 5 bases and J by 2 bases, and 21 bases separated the two germline ends. CDR3 region: CASSTVGDTAVNYGYTF. The CDR3 DNA is TGTGCCAGCAGCACAGTCGGGGACACGGCGGTAAACTATGGCTACACCTTC.

This chain links TRBV5-1 with TRBJ1-6; no definite D call. Germline V gene sequence: CDR1 SGHRS, CDR2 YFSETQ. This CDR3 contains 13 residues. Trimming stripped 0 bases from V and 9 bases from J, with 7 bases between. CDR3 coding DNA: TGCGCCAGCAGCTTGGGAGGGATTTCACCCCTCCACTTT. Translating gives CASSLGGISPLHF.

CDR3 bases: TGTGCCAGCTCACCTCTAGCGGGAGTTTTCAATGAGCAGTTCTTC. It specifies CASSPLAGVFNEQFF. This chain joins TRBV18 and TRBJ2-1, with 10 positions matching TRBD2. CDR1 is KGHSH and CDR2 is LQKENI in the germline V gene. The V gene end was trimmed by 3 bases and the J gene end by 6 bases; junction bases not matched to a gene: 5. The CDR3 has 15 amino acids.

The chain has TRBV11-2 and TRBJ1-1; no definite D call. CDR3 length: 13 amino acids. V was cut by 0 bases and J by 3 bases, with 5 bases left in between. Germline V gene lookup returns CDR1 SGHAT and CDR2 FQNNGV. CDR3 DNA: TGTGCCAGCAGCTTAGACTCTGACACTGAAGCTTTCTTT. Translation gives CASSLDSDTEAFF.

The J gene is TRBJ1-1, the V gene TRBV6-6; tentatively, D is TRBD1 (6 bases). V was pared by 7 bases and J by 5 bases, with 17 bases between. CDR1 MNHNY and CDR2 SVGAGI come from the germline V gene (reference sequence). There are 14 residues in the CDR3. This CDR3 is CASTTLQGFTEAFF. CDR3 nucleotides: TGTGCCAGCACCACTCTTCAGGGGTTTACTGAAGCTTTCTTT.

This chain links TRBV2 with TRBJ1-6; D call uncertain. CDR3 length: 14 residues. Germline lookup yields CDR1 SNHLY and CDR2 FYNNEI. Trimming removed 0 bases at V and 12 bases at J, with 12 bases between. CDR3 coding DNA: TGTGCCAGCAGTGAAGCGAGCGCCTCATTACCCCTCCACTTT. Translated: CASSEASASLPLHF.

The V call is TRBV9, the J call TRBJ1-1, with D maybe TRBD1 (6 bases). CDR1 and CDR2 (germline): SGDLS, YYNGEE. V lost 6 bases, J lost 6 bases, and 27 bases lay in between. The CDR3 has 17 residues. The CDR3 nucleotides are TGTGCCAGCAACCCCTTTGGGGAACAGGGTAGTAGAGCTGAAGCTTTCTTT. Translation gives CASNPFGEQGSRAEAFF. The complete variable domain, with remaining parts taken from reference TRBV9 and TRBJ1-1, reads DSGVTQTPKHLITATGQRVTLRCSPRSGDLSVYWYQQSLDQGLQFLIQYYNGEERAKGNILERFSAQQFPDLHSELNLSSLELGDSALYFCASNPFGEQGSRAEAFFGQGTRLTVV.

This chain links TRBV9 with TRBJ1-1; perhaps TRBD1 as D (5 bases). Per the germline V gene, CDR1 is SGDLS and CDR2 is YYNGEE. The CDR3 covers 16 residues. V was shortened by 0 bases and J by 0 bases, with 12 bases between the two germline ends. The CDR3: CASSVAGANLNTEAFF. The CDR3 region has the DNA TGTGCCAGCAGCGTAGCTGGGGCAAACCTGAACACTGAAGCTTTCTTT.

This clone was observed once. V gene TRBV6-4 combines with J gene TRBJ1-5; TRBD1 agrees at 8 bases. The ends lost 6 bases at V and 1 base at J; junction bases unmatched: 2. CDR1 is MRHNA, CDR2 SNTAGT, per germline. This CDR3 spans 14 amino acids. DNA for the CDR3: TGTGCCAGCAGCCGGACAGGGAGCAATCAGCCCCAGCATTTT. Its translation: CASSRTGSNQPQHF.

In the case of this clone: The same CDR3 also results from other DNA sequences found in this sample. J is TRBJ2-6 and V is TRBV5-1; 7 nucleotides line up with TRBD2. Germline CDR1 is SGHRS and CDR2 is YFSETQ. The CDR3 totals 20 residues. V was pared by 3 bases and J by 2 bases, with 17 bases of the junction left unmatched. Here the CDR3 DNA reads TGCGCCAGCAGCTCGACTACCACTTGGGGGGGGTGGGCTGGGGCCAACGTCCTGACTTTC. Its protein is CASSSTTTWGGWAGANVLTF.

The chain is built from TRBV9 and TRBJ1-1; 7 positions agree with TRBD1. This CDR3 spans 15 amino acids. J gave up 1 base and V 0 bases, and 3 bases lay outside the gene matches. CDR1 is SGDLS and CDR2 is YYNGEE in the germline V gene. The CDR3 loop is CASSVVAGGNTEAFF. The CDR3 coding sequence is TGTGCCAGCAGCGTAGTAGCAGGGGGGAACACTGAAGCTTTCTTT.

The chain recombines TRBV7-9 with TRBJ1-2, with TRBD1 as a possible D gene (5 bases). V gave up 2 bases and J gave up 6 bases, with 22 bases separating them. Germline CDR1 and CDR2: SEHNR and FQNEAQ (reference sequence). This CDR3 is built from 17 residues. The CDR3 DNA sequence: TGTGCCAGCAGCTTAACCCCCGCCGGGGAGGGGAGGAATGGCTACACCTTC. This codes for CASSLTPAGEGRNGYTF.

J is TRBJ1-1 and V is TRBV7-9; 9 bases line up with TRBD1. This CDR3 region has 14 residues. The V and J ends lost 2 bases and 5 bases, in that order; junction bases with no gene match: 3. Germline V gives CDR1 SEHNR, CDR2 FQNEAQ (reference sequence). As DNA, the CDR3 is TGTGCCAGCAGCTTAAGGACAGGGGCGACTGAAGCTTTCTTT. Translation: CASSLRTGATEAFF.

The chain couples TRBV2 to TRBJ2-7, with D maybe TRBD1 (6 bases). Trimming pared 6 bases from V and 2 bases from J, leaving 11 bases between. The CDR3 is made up of 13 amino acids. Per the germline V gene, CDR1 is SNHLY and CDR2 is FYNNEI. CDR3 amino acids: CASRADSPYEQYF. In nucleotides, the CDR3 is TGTGCCAGCAGGGCGGACAGTCCCTACGAGCAGTACTTC.

The gene calls are TRBV12-5 and TRBJ1-1; a possible D gene is TRBD1 (5 bases). Trimming took 11 bases from V and 4 from J, leaving 11 bases between them. Germline V gene sequence: CDR1 LGHNT, CDR2 FRNRAP. The CDR3 is 11 amino acids. The CDR3 sequence: CAGGVGTEAFF. The CDR3 DNA sequence: TGTGCTGGAGGGGTTGGCACTGAAGCTTTCTTT. Using reference TRBV12-5 and TRBJ1-1 for the parts outside the CDR3, the full variable domain is DARVTQTPRHKVTEMGQEVTMRCQPILGHNTVFWYRQTMMQGLELLAYFRNRAPLDDSGMPKDRFSAEMPDATLATLKIQPSEPRDSAVYFCAGGVGTEAFFGQGTRLTVV.

V usage is TRBV5-1 and J usage is TRBJ1-3, with 7 nucleotides matching TRBD1. This CDR3 has 14 residues. The ends lost 4 bases at V and 2 bases at J; junction bases unmatched: 3. Germline V lookup: CDR1 SGHRS, CDR2 YFSETQ. CDR3 bases: TGCGCCAGCAGCCAGGGACAGCCTGGAAACACCATATATTTT. Its translation: CASSQGQPGNTIYF.

This rearrangement joins TRBV10-3 to TRBJ2-7; TRBD2 might be the D (5 bases). The germline V and J ends were trimmed by 1 base and 3 bases, with 10 bases remaining between them. The CDR3 totals 14 residues. The germline V gene encodes CDR1 ENHRY and CDR2 SYGVKD. The CDR3 reads CAISEFGGLYEQYF. Written as DNA, the CDR3 is TGTGCCATCAGTGAGTTTGGAGGCCTCTACGAGCAGTACTTC.

The gene calls are TRBV5-1 and TRBJ1-2, with 10 positions matching TRBD1. CDR3 size: 14 residues. The J segment lost 11 bases and the V segment lost 2 bases, leaving 9 bases of the junction unmatched. Germline V gene data show CDR1 as SGHRS and CDR2 as YFSETQ. This CDR3 reads CASSLDRGQDGYTF. The CDR3 coding sequence is TGCGCCAGCAGCTTAGACAGGGGGCAAGACGGTTACACCTTC.

The chain joins TRBV12-5 to TRBJ1-2; 7 bases fit TRBD1. Per germline, CDR1 LGHNT and CDR2 FRNRAP. The CDR3 has 15 amino acids. Trimming cost V 5 bases and J 4 bases; bases outside gene matches: 10. The CDR3 coding sequence is TGTGCTAGTGGTACTCCCCTCAGGGACAGCTATGGCTACACCTTC. Amino acid sequence: CASGTPLRDSYGYTF. Using reference TRBV12-5 and TRBJ1-2 for the parts outside the CDR3, the full variable domain is DARVTQTPRHKVTEMGQEVTMRCQPILGHNTVFWYRQTMMQGLELLAYFRNRAPLDDSGMPKDRFSAEMPDATLATLKIQPSEPRDSAVYFCASGTPLRDSYGYTFGSGTRLTVV.

The genes are TRBV13 and TRBJ1-2; 7 bases align to TRBD1. Germline V gives CDR1 PRHDT, CDR2 FYEKMQ (reference sequence). The V and J ends lost 5 bases and 1 base, in that order; junction bases with no gene match: 13. CDR3 size: 17 residues. In DNA form, the CDR3 reads TGTGCCAGCAGCACCCCCCGGACAGGAGAAATTAACTATGGCTACACCTTC. As protein: CASSTPRTGEINYGYTF.

This clone was picked up one time. The chain recombines TRBV21-1 with TRBJ1-6; the table's D call, TRBD1, has no DNA check behind it. TRBV21-1 is given as a pseudogene. CDR3 length: 15 residues. The CDR3 spells CASSAERGGGSPLHF. The CDR3 DNA reads TGTGCCAGCAGCGCCGAAAGAGGGGGCGGTTCACCCCTCCACTTT.

The gene calls are TRBV2 and TRBJ1-5; 8 positions match TRBD1. This CDR3 comprises 14 residues. CDR1 and CDR2 (germline): SNHLY, FYNNEI. With V trimmed by 6 bases and J by 1 base, 2 bases remained unmatched. The CDR3 DNA reads as TGTGCCAGCAGAGGGGACAGGAGCAATCAGCCCCAGCATTTT. Translated, it gives CASRGDRSNQPQHF.